This T cell receptor (beta chain) was observed in a study of identical twins. This clonotype showed up just a few times. A template switching step contributed a universal primer site, while unique molecular identifiers were present in the cDNA. One entry per CDR3 protein, called by TCRdb with MiXCR from the 5' RACE reads. The sample lists some 660,000 distinct CDR3 sequences; less than 10% were seen once. Germline loops: CDR1 LGHDT, CDR2 YNNKEL (reference sequence). This CDR3 is built from 16 residues. The ends lost 1 base at V and 10 bases at J; junction bases unmatched: 10. The data also belong to a second study, concerning yellow fever vaccine responses in identical twins.

The receptor was isolated from a woman aged 18-30 years in good health. Sequenced sample: PBMCs. The V gene is TRBV3-1, the J gene TRBJ2-1, with 10 bases that match TRBD2. Here the CDR3 DNA reads TGTGCCAGCAGCCAAGTAGAACTAGCGGGGCCCAGAGAGCAGTTCTTC. It encodes CASSQVELAGPREQFF.